This is a list of T cell receptor beta chains from one sample in a study of neurological immune-mediated disorders. TCRdb re-derived calls from the 5' RACE reads in MiXCR, one entry per CDR3 protein. The sample consists of nearly 60,000 distinct CDR3 sequences, roughly 3.2% of them appearing once. Sequenced: PBMCs. These receptor sequences come from a woman aged 25 to 39 with multiple sclerosis. CDR3s include the opening cysteine and the closing phenylalanine or tryptophan. A D gene is named only where the DNA matches it firmly. Rows may omit the clone size; those that give it use once, few, many or a size class.

j_call clone_size v_call d_call cdr3_aa cdr3_nt
TRBJ2-1 many TRBV5-1 NA CASSRIGTELFYNEQFF TGCGCCAGCAGCCGAATTGGGACCGAGCTTTTTTACAATGAGCAGTTCTTC
TRBJ2-5 few TRBV7-9 NA CASRDWETKYF TGTGCCAGCAGGGATTGGGAGACCAAGTACTTC
TRBJ1-1 once TRBV21-1 NA CATLDRGPEAFF TGTGCCACCCTAGACCGGGGGCCTGAAGCTTTCTTT
TRBJ2-7 many TRBV5-1 NA CASSGDRGEQYF TGCGCCAGCAGCGGGGATCGAGGCGAGCAGTACTTC
TRBJ2-7 few TRBV20-1 NA CSANPGGGYEQYF TGCAGTGCCAACCCGGGGGGCGGCTACGAGCAGTACTTC
TRBJ2-7 many TRBV11-2 TRBD1 CASNLRGIVYEQYF TGTGCCAGCAACCTCAGGGGGATAGTCTACGAGCAGTACTTC
TRBJ1-2 NA TRBV5-8 NA CASSLEYRYYGYTF TGTGCCAGCAGCTTGGAGTATCGGTACTATGGCTACACCTTC
TRBJ1-6 NA TRBV5-3 NA CARSLAPYIYAPLHF TGTGCCAGAAGCTTAGCCCCGTACATTTACGCACCCCTCCACTTT
TRBJ1-6 many TRBV12-3/TRBV12-4 NA CASSFVPGQASPLHF TGTGCCAGCAGTTTCGTCCCTGGACAAGCATCACCCCTCCACTTT
TRBJ2-1 NA TRBV20-1 TRBD1 CSARPERGPLGEQFF TGCAGTGCTCGGCCGGAGAGGGGGCCCCTGGGGGAGCAGTTCTTC
TRBJ1-2 many TRBV20-1 TRBD1 CSAQWTGSYGYTF TGCAGTGCCCAATGGACAGGGAGCTATGGCTACACCTTC
TRBJ2-7 many TRBV7-2 TRBD2 CASSFTSGYEQYF TGTGCCAGCAGCTTTACTAGCGGCTACGAGCAGTACTTC
TRBJ2-1 NA TRBV25-1 NA CASSEGISYNEQFF TGTGCCAGCAGTGAGGGAATCTCCTACAATGAGCAGTTCTTC
TRBJ2-1 few TRBV13 TRBD2 CASSEGTSGTYNEQFF TGTGCCAGCAGCGAAGGGACTAGCGGGACCTACAATGAGCAGTTCTTC
TRBJ2-7 NA TRBV6-6 TRBD1 CASSVRQGSEQYF TGTGCCAGCAGTGTCAGACAGGGGAGCGAGCAGTACTTC
TRBJ2-4 few TRBV3-1 TRBD2 CASSQGPGIAGKIQYF TGTGCCAGCAGCCAAGGTCCCGGAATAGCGGGAAAAATTCAGTACTTC
TRBJ1-5 many TRBV4-1 NA CASSQFQGPGQPQHF TGCGCCAGCAGCCAATTTCAGGGGCCGGGCCAGCCCCAGCATTTT
TRBJ1-1 many TRBV7-9 NA CAIRGGTEAFF TGTGCCATCCGAGGCGGGACTGAAGCTTTCTTT
TRBJ2-5 many TRBV7-2 NA CASSLASGKRETQYF TGTGCCAGCAGCTTAGCCTCAGGGAAAAGGGAGACCCAGTACTTC
TRBJ2-5 many TRBV5-1 TRBD2 CASSLGPSGFQETQYF TGCGCCAGCAGCTTGGGACCTAGCGGGTTTCAAGAGACCCAGTACTTC
TRBJ2-1 many TRBV20-1 TRBD2 CSASVGLAGGYNEQFF TGCAGTGCTAGTGTGGGACTAGCGGGAGGGTACAATGAGCAGTTCTTC
TRBJ1-2 many TRBV28 TRBD1 CASTPHRGGRANYGYTF TGTGCCAGCACCCCCCACAGGGGCGGGAGGGCTAACTATGGCTACACCTTC
TRBJ2-5 many TRBV20-1 NA CSARDPMDSQETQYF TGCAGTGCTAGAGACCCCATGGACAGCCAAGAGACCCAGTACTTC
TRBJ2-5 many TRBV5-1 NA CASSFGSKGGGETQYF TGCGCCAGCAGCTTCGGATCAAAGGGCGGTGGAGAGACCCAGTACTTC
TRBJ1-2 many TRBV20-1 TRBD1 CSARDEGAGYGYTF TGCAGTGCTAGAGATGAGGGGGCCGGCTATGGCTACACCTTC
TRBJ2-3 NA TRBV7-2 TRBD1 CASSWRTGGDTQYF TGTGCCAGCAGCTGGCGGACAGGGGGCGATACGCAGTATTTT
TRBJ2-1 NA TRBV5-5 NA CASSLEGNEQFF TGTGCCAGCAGCTTGGAGGGCAATGAGCAGTTCTTC